This paragraph reports one TCR beta chain. Its antigen remains unidentified. This entry comes from a study of radiation and T cells in renal cell carcinoma. At the level of the study: Nephrectomy followed 15 Gy stereotactic body radiation by 4 weeks.

The assay was immunoSEQ multiplex PCR, and TCRdb's table has in-frame clones only and misses some. The sample contains 90,000 to 95,000 clones, 70% to 85% of which appear only once. Study conclusions and caveats: From baseline, blood top tumor clonotypes peaked at 2 weeks post-radiation. Baseline intratumoral clonotype presence is unknown without pretreatment biopsies.

This CDR3 has 13 residues. Germline CDR1 and CDR2: MDHEN and SYDVKM. Between the trimmed V and J ends, which lost 6 bases and 2 bases, there was a span of 10 bases. Sample time point: baseline pretreatment blood. The treatment denotes: 15 Gy SBRT to primary tumor, nephrectomy 4 weeks later. Blood was sampled at baseline, 2 weeks and 4 weeks after SBRT. The gene calls are TRBV28 and TRBJ2-5; D is possibly TRBD2 (6 bases). The input for sequencing was blood, taken from a patient whose treatment included radiotherapy and nephrectomy. The TCR sequence derives from a man in his sixties with renal cell carcinoma. The CDR3 spells CASSGDFQETQYF. The CDR3 DNA reads TGTGCCAGCAGCGGGGACTTTCAAGAGACCCAGTACTTC.